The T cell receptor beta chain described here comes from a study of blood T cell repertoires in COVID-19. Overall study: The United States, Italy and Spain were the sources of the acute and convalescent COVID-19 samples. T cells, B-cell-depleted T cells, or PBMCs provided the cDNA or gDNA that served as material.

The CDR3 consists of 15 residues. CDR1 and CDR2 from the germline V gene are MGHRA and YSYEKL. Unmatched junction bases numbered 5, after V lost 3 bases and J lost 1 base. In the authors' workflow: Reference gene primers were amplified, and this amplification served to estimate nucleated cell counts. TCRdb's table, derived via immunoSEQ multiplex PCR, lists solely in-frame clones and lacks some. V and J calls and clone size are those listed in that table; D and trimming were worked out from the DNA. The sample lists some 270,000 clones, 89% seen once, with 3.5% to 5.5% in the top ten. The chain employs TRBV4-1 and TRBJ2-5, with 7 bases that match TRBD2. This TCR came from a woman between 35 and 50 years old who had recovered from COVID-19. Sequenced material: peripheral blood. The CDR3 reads CASSQWGLTQETQYF. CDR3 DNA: TGCGCCAGCAGCCAGTGGGGACTAACCCAAGAGACCCAGTACTTC.